This TCR beta chain comes out of a study of OX40 agonist ivuxolimab in advanced cancers. Repertoires were generated with immunoSEQ multiplex PCR, while TCRdb's copy carries only in-frame clones and drops some. The table lists about 58,000 clones, 75% to 85% of them singletons, with about 0.8% in the top ten. Per the germline V gene, CDR1 is SGHRS and CDR2 is YFSETQ. The CDR3 sequence is 15 residues long. With 6 bases removed from V and 3 bases from J, the gap between germline ends came to 16 bases. J is TRBJ1-5 and V is TRBV5-1, with D perhaps matching TRBD1 (6 bases). The receptor was isolated from an adult with an advanced solid tumor such as melanoma, head and neck, liver or kidney cancer. The specimen comprised CD4+ or CD8+ T cells sorted from blood, sampled in a trial of the OX40 agonist ivuxolimab. The CDR3, as DNA: TGCGCCAGCAAAGAGAGAGGGGACAACAATCAGCCCCAGCATTTT. Translated: CASKERGDNNQPQHF.